This T cell receptor (beta chain) is drawn from a study of blood T cell repertoires in COVID-19. About the study: Sites in the United States, Italy and Spain provided acute and convalescent COVID-19 samples. Nucleic acid was either cDNA or gDNA, and it came from T cells, B-cell-depleted T cells, or PBMCs.

The method was immunoSEQ multiplex PCR; TCRdb's version includes in-frame clones alone and lacks a portion of them. The table records approximately 130,000 clones, roughly 86% of them present only once. Germline CDR1 reads SGHTA; CDR2 reads FQGTGA. CDR3 length equals 15 residues. V shed 5 bases and J shed 3 bases, with 15 bases lying between them. The TCR originated in a woman aged 45-65 years who had recovered from COVID-19. This chain connects TRBV7-3 to TRBJ2-3; unclear D gene. Sample: peripheral blood. Here the CDR3 reads CASSIYPRGTDTQYF. The CDR3 DNA reads TGTGCCAGCAGCATCTATCCTAGAGGTACAGATACGCAGTATTTT.